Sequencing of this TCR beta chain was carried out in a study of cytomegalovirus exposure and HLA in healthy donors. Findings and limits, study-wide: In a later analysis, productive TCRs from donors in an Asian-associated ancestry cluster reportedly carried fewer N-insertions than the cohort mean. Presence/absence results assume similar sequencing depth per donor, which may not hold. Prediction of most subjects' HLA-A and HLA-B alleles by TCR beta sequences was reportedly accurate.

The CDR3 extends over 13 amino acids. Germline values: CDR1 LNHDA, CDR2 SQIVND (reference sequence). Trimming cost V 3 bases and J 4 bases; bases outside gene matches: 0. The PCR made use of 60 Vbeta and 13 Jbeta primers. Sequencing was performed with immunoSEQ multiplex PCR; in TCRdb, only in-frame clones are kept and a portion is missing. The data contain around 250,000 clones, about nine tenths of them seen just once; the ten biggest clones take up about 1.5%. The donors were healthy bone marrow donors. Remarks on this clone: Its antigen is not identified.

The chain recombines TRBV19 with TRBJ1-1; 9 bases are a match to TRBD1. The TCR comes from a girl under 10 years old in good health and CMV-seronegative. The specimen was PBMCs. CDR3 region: CASSMDRGTEAFF. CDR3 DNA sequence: TGTGCCAGTAGTATGGACAGGGGCACTGAAGCTTTCTTT.